The rows below give T cell receptor beta chains drawn from one sample of a study of CD8+CD57+ T cells in acquired aplastic anemia. A single record per CDR3 protein comes from TCRdb applying MiXCR to the reads. Of some 200,000 distinct CDR3 sequences in the sample, roughly half were seen once. The sequenced sample was sorted CD4+, CD8+, or CD8+CD57+ T cells (not recorded which) from PBMCs. These TCRs come from a human donor with aplastic anemia. The CDR3 runs from the conserved cysteine through the conserved F or W. The order of the fields is V gene, J gene, CDR3 protein.

TRBV7-9	TRBJ2-3	CAITGLGTDTQYF
TRBV25-1	TRBJ2-3	CASSESSGRLDTQYF
TRBV20-1	TRBJ2-3	CSAPNQFSGADTQYF
TRBV20-1	TRBJ2-7	CSASRAGNEQYF
TRBV10-1	TRBJ1-5	CASSELQLSQGNQPQHF
TRBV25-1	TRBJ2-6	CASSDTLGPNVLTF
TRBV2	TRBJ1-2	CARNEALYGYTF
TRBV19	TRBJ2-5	CASRPAGGQETQYF
TRBV5-1	TRBJ2-7	CASSPSQGPLEQYF
TRBV6-2/TRBV6-3	TRBJ1-1	CASSYSPFRGEGITEAFF
TRBV5-1	TRBJ2-3	CASSATSGVDITDTQYF
TRBV10-3	TRBJ1-3	CAIRTGDGNTIYF
TRBV7-7	TRBJ2-3	CASSPSPGLARTDTQYF
TRBV4-3	TRBJ2-7	CASSQARTYLSYEQYF
TRBV2	TRBJ1-2	CASRTDSNYGYTF
TRBV20-1	TRBJ2-1	CSAGLAFELNEQFF
TRBV2	TRBJ1-3	CASTTDRGSGNTIYF
TRBV15	TRBJ2-3	CATSRPSGISTDTQYF
TRBV7-2	TRBJ1-2	CASSLGSSQNYGYTF
TRBV19	TRBJ2-7	CASSEGTAVAYEQYF
TRBV7-7	TRBJ1-1	CASSLARGDEAFF
TRBV12-3/TRBV12-4	TRBJ1-5	CASLQGGGQPQHF
TRBV2	TRBJ2-7	CASSRLAYEQYF
TRBV7-3	TRBJ2-7	CASSLFGRPWEQYF
TRBV7-9	TRBJ2-2	CASSRDRVKTGELFF
TRBV10-3	TRBJ2-7	CASSPAGGYEQYF
TRBV2	TRBJ1-3	CASSEFSGNTIYF
TRBV12-3/TRBV12-4	TRBJ1-6	CASRGDRENSPLHF
TRBV10-3	TRBJ1-1	CASSPPGMGETEAFF
TRBV24-1	TRBJ2-3	CATSDLGRDTTDTQYF
TRBV2	TRBJ2-7	CASSSTTGYEQYF
TRBV2	TRBJ1-2	CASTLETPWGYTF